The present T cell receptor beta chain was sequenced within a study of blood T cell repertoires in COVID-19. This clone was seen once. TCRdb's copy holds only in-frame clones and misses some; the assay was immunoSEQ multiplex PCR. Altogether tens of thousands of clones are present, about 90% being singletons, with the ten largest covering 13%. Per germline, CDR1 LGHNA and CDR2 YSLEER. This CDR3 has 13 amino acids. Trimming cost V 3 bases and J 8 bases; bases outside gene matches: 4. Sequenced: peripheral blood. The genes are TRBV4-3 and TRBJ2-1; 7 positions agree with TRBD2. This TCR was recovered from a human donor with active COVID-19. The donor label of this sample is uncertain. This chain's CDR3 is CASSHRTSDEQFF. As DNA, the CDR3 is TGCGCCAGCAGCCATCGAACTAGCGATGAGCAGTTCTTC.